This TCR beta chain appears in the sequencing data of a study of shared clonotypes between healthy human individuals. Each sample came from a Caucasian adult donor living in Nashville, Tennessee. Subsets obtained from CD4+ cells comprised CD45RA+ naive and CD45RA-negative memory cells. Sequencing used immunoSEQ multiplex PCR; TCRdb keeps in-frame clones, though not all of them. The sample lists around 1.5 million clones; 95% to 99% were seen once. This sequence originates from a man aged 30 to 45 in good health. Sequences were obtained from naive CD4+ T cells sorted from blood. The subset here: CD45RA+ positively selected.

As DNA, the CDR3 is TGTGCCAGCAGCTTCGCCGCGGGGAGCACAGATACGCAGTATTTT. Its translation is CASSFAAGSTDTQYF. V is TRBV7-2 and J is TRBJ2-3, with D possibly TRBD2 on 6 matching bases. V lost 3 bases and J lost 0, with 10 bases in between. Germline CDR1 SGHTA, CDR2 FQGNSA. The CDR3 runs to 15 residues.